This T cell receptor (beta chain) was retrieved from a study of T-cell reconstitution after alpha-beta-depleted transplantation in children. The CDR3 has 12 amino acids. CDR1 is SEHNR and CDR2 is FQNEAQ in the germline V gene (reference sequence). Trimming removed 5 bases from V and 8 bases from J, with 9 bases in between. As regards this clonotype: Antigen specificity is unknown.

A library of TCRbeta sequences, prepared with unique molecular identifiers, was generated. One entry per CDR3 protein, called by TCRdb with MiXCR from the PCR reads. Found here are around 300,000 distinct CDR3 sequences, around 7.1% of them singletons; the top ten hold approximately 9.6%. Study-level results: A year post-transplant, T-cell counts and diversity derived mostly from newly produced T cells. At day 60, the high TCRbeta diversity found in some patients originated from recipient T cells and thymic progenitors that had survived. As was reported, about two months after transplant, alpha-beta T cells came from several hundred expanded graft clones.

The TCR comes from a female patient between 2 and 15 years old who had a stem cell transplant for Fanconi anemia, so the T cells may come from the graft donor. Sequences were derived from peripheral blood, sampled 360 days after TCRalphabeta/CD19-depleted stem cell transplant. The chain employs TRBV7-9 and TRBJ1-4; D may be TRBD1 (5 bases). The CDR3, as DNA: TGTGCCAGCAGCCCGGGGGTCGAAAAACTGTTTTTT. This translates into CASSPGVEKLFF.